This T cell receptor beta chain was recorded in a study of siplizumab effects on memory and regulatory T cells. Study-level points and caveats: The alloreactive clones that mapped to unstimulated subsets made up only a minor fraction.

TCRdb keeps only in-frame clones here, not all; method: immunoSEQ multiplex PCR. The data contain about 100,000 clones, 75% to 95% of them singletons. Of note for this clone: Its antigen is not known.

The TCR comes from a human donor in good health. Sample: CD4+ T cells sorted from blood.

In DNA form, the CDR3 reads TGTGCCAGCAGTGGAGCCGGGGGGGCCCGCCGGACCGGGGAGCTGTTTTTT. Protein: CASSGAGGARRTGELFF. The J gene is TRBJ2-2, the V gene TRBV28, with TRBD2 identical over 8 bases. Germline-derived CDR1 and CDR2 are MDHEN and SYDVKM. Trimming took 5 bases from V and 5 from J; bases not matched to a gene: 13. This CDR3 contains 17 residues.